The 20 T cell receptor beta chains in this list originate from one sample, sequenced in a study of cytomegalovirus exposure and HLA in healthy donors. The PCR used 60 Vbeta and 13 Jbeta primers. Here immunoSEQ multiplex PCR was the method, and the copy in TCRdb shows in-frame clones only, minus some. The sample table includes about 77,000 clones. Sequenced: PBMCs. These receptors all stem from a man between 45 and 60 years old in good health and CMV-seropositive.

Details on this clone: A junction end diverges from the germline sequence, so it may reflect a read error. The DNA for the CDR3 is TGCAGCGGTATCGGGACAGGGGAGTCTTACGCCTTC. Amino acid sequence: CSGIGTGESYAF. The chain has TRBV29-1 and TRBJ1-2, with 10 bases identical to TRBD1. The CDR3 runs 12 residues. Germline V gene data show CDR1 as SQVTM and CDR2 as ANQGSEA.

CDR3 protein: CASSFQSDTQYF. For the CDR3, the DNA is TGTGCCAGCAGCTTCCAGTCAGATACGCAGTATTTT. This rearrangement joins TRBV5-4 to TRBJ2-3; D gene unclear. The V end was cut by 2 bases, the J end by 4 bases, with 5 bases between. This CDR3 is 12 amino acids long. Per germline, CDR1 SGHNT and CDR2 YYREEE (reference sequence).

This chain uses TRBV29-1 with TRBJ2-1, with D maybe TRBD1 (6 bases). The V end was cut by 2 bases, the J end by 12 bases, with 8 bases between. The CDR3 totals 10 residues. Germline-derived CDR1 and CDR2 are SQVTM and ANQGSEA. The DNA of the CDR3 is TGCAGCGTTGAATCAGGGGTGCAGTTCTTC. The encoded protein is CSVESGVQFF.

V gene TRBV2 combines with J gene TRBJ2-5; TRBD2 agrees at 9 bases. Germline loops: CDR1 SNHLY, CDR2 FYNNEI. The CDR3 loop spans 13 amino acids. The V segment lost 4 bases and the J segment 9 bases; nucleotides outside the gene matches: 6. The CDR3 loop is CASSGGVAGAQYF. In nucleotides, the CDR3 is TGTGCCAGCAGTGGGGGGGTAGCGGGGGCCCAGTACTTC.

The rearrangement joins TRBV9 to TRBJ2-1, with 8 bases matching TRBD1. V lost 3 bases and J lost 6; bases outside the gene matches: 8. The CDR3 length is 15 residues. From germline, CDR1 is SGDLS and CDR2 YYNGEE. The CDR3 DNA reads as TGTGCCAGCAGCGGATTGACAGGGGAGGTCAATGAGCAGTTCTTC. Translated, it gives CASSGLTGEVNEQFF.

The V and J genes are TRBV5-6 and TRBJ1-2; 7 nucleotides match TRBD1. Germline CDR1 and CDR2: SGHDT and YYEEEE. This CDR3 comprises 16 residues. The trim removed 3 bases at V and 8 bases at J, leaving 16 bases unmatched. DNA of the CDR3: TGTGCCAGCAGCTCAATCGACAGGGCTTCATCATGGGGCTACACCTTC. Encoded protein: CASSSIDRASSWGYTF. Full variable domain (remainder filled in from reference TRBV5-6 and TRBJ1-2): DAGVTQSPTHLIKTRGQQVTLRCSPKSGHDTVSWYQQALGQGPQFIFQYYEEEERQRGNFPDRFSGHQFPNYSSELNVNALLLGDSALYLCASSSIDRASSWGYTFGSGTRLTVV.

The chain combines TRBV18 with TRBJ1-1, with 8 positions matching TRBD1. Germline CDR1 and CDR2: KGHSH and LQKENI. The CDR3 totals 15 residues. V shed 2 bases, J shed 1 base, and the junction held 3 bases outside the gene matches. This CDR3 reads CASSPRTGRNTEAFF. In nucleotides, the CDR3 is TGTGCCAGCTCACCAAGGACAGGGCGGAACACTGAAGCTTTCTTT.

This chain links TRBV28 with TRBJ1-1, with 9 bases matching TRBD1. CDR1 and CDR2 from the germline V gene are MDHEN and SYDVKM. The CDR3 extends over 14 amino acids. The junction had 3 bases not matched to a gene; V was cut back by 3 bases and J by 4 bases. The CDR3: CASSLGQGVTEAFF. CDR3 DNA sequence: TGTGCCAGCAGTTTGGGACAGGGAGTCACTGAAGCTTTCTTT. Full variable domain (remainder filled in from reference TRBV28 and TRBJ1-1): DVKVTQSSRYLVKRTGEKVFLECVQDMDHENMFWYRQDPGLGLRLIYFSYDVKMKEKGDIPEGYSVSREKKERFSLILESASTNQTSMYLCASSLGQGVTEAFFGQGTRLTVV.

The CDR3 DNA reads as TGTGCCAGCTCACCACCGGTCAGAAGAGAGACCCAGTACTTC. It encodes CASSPPVRRETQYF. The chain employs TRBV18 and TRBJ2-5; D call uncertain. Trimming took 0 bases from V and 4 from J, leaving 9 bases between them. The CDR3 has 14 residues. Germline V gene lookup returns CDR1 KGHSH and CDR2 LQKENI.

V usage is TRBV7-2 and J usage is TRBJ2-1; 7 bases are shared with TRBD2. Unmatched junction bases numbered 6, after V lost 1 base and J lost 3 bases. This CDR3 contains 16 residues. Germline V gene data show CDR1 as SGHTA and CDR2 as FQGNSA. CDR3 bases: TGTGCCAGCAGCTTAGGGCAAGGCGGGAGCTACAATGAGCAGTTCTTC. Residues: CASSLGQGGSYNEQFF.

The chain carries TRBV5-1 and TRBJ2-1, with 7 bases that match TRBD2. The CDR3 is 14 amino acids. The germline V gene encodes CDR1 SGHRS and CDR2 YFSETQ. Trimming removed 4 bases from V and 9 bases from J; junction bases left unmatched: 10. The CDR3 is CASSLMGGSIEQFF. DNA for the CDR3: TGCGCCAGCAGCCTTATGGGGGGGTCTATTGAGCAGTTCTTC.

The rearrangement joins TRBV5-5 to TRBJ1-1; TRBD1 agrees at 8 bases. Germline CDR1 reads SGHKS; CDR2 reads YYEKEE (reference sequence). Unmatched junction bases numbered 6, after V lost 4 bases and J lost 4 bases. This CDR3 region has 14 residues. The CDR3 is CASSQTGVFTEAFF. As DNA, the CDR3 is TGTGCCAGCAGCCAGACAGGGGTCTTCACTGAAGCTTTCTTT. The variable domain in full, completed from reference TRBV5-5 and TRBJ1-1, reads DAGVTQSPTHLIKTRGQQVTLRCSPISGHKSVSWYQQVLGQGPQFIFQYYEKEERGRGNFPDRFSARQFPNYSSELNVNALLLGDSALYLCASSQTGVFTEAFFGQGTRLTVV.

The rearrangement joins TRBV6-1 to TRBJ1-2; TRBD1 matches at 7 bases. This CDR3 is built from 15 residues. Germline values: CDR1 MNHNS, CDR2 SASEGT. Losses at the gene ends were 4 bases for V and 6 bases for J; bases not matched to a gene: 11. CDR3 sequence: CASSVSGQPLDGYTF. The CDR3 DNA follows: TGTGCCAGCAGTGTTTCGGGACAGCCCTTGGATGGCTACACCTTC.

The chain is built from TRBV27 and TRBJ2-1; 8 bases match TRBD2. The CDR3 extends over 14 amino acids. Unmatched junction bases numbered 7, after V lost 6 bases and J lost 6 bases. CDR1 and CDR2 from the germline V gene are MNHEY and SMNVEV (reference sequence). Here the CDR3 reads CASSRLAHPNEQFF. DNA of the CDR3: TGTGCCAGCAGCCGACTAGCGCACCCCAATGAGCAGTTCTTC.

CDR3 sequence reads: CASSGEVSYNSPLHF. The CDR3 nucleotides read TGTGCCAGCAGTGGGGAGGTCTCCTATAATTCACCCCTCCACTTT. The V and J genes are TRBV6-1 and TRBJ1-6, with unresolved D. With 4 bases removed from V and 0 bases from J, the gap between germline ends came to 7 bases. Germline V gives CDR1 MNHNS, CDR2 SASEGT. CDR3 length equals 15 residues.

The gene calls are TRBV2 and TRBJ1-5, with a tentative D call TRBD1 (6 bases). V lost 3 bases and J lost 9, with 15 bases in between. Germline CDR1 SNHLY, CDR2 FYNNEI. This CDR3 contains 14 residues. The CDR3: CASSEGQREGPQHF. The DNA of the CDR3 is TGTGCCAGCAGTGAGGGACAACGGGAGGGGCCCCAGCATTTT.

The rearrangement uses TRBV18 and TRBJ1-6, with D possibly being TRBD1 (6 bases). CDR1 KGHSH and CDR2 LQKENI come from the germline V gene. The CDR3 consists of 15 residues. V dropped 3 bases and J dropped 5 bases, with 11 bases sitting between them. CDR3 nucleotide sequence: TGTGCCAGCTCACCCGAGACAGGAGATAATTCACCCCTCCACTTT. The encoded protein is CASSPETGDNSPLHF. Variable domain in full (rest from reference TRBV18 and TRBJ1-6): NAGVMQNPRHLVRRRGQEARLRCSPMKGHSHVYWYRQLPEEGLKFMVYLQKENIIDESGMPKERFSAEFPKEGPSILRIQQVVRGDSAAYFCASSPETGDNSPLHFGNGTRLTVT.

The chain combines TRBV9 with TRBJ2-5; 11 bases match TRBD2. Per germline, CDR1 SGDLS and CDR2 YYNGEE. CDR3 size: 15 residues. V shed 1 base, J shed 5 bases, and the junction held 4 bases outside the gene matches. CDR3 sequence (DNA): TGTGCCAGCAGCGTAACTAGCGGGGGCAAGGAGACCCAGTACTTC. Translating gives CASSVTSGGKETQYF.

V is TRBV4-1 and J is TRBJ2-7; TRBD2 is a possible D gene (5 bases). The CDR3 is 13 amino acids. Trimming left V 3 bases short and J 2 bases short, with 8 bases between. The germline CDR1 and CDR2 sequences are MGHRA and YSYEKL. The CDR3 reads CASSHILAYEQYF. The DNA of the CDR3 is TGCGCCAGCAGCCATATACTAGCCTACGAGCAGTACTTC.

Here the CDR3 DNA reads TGTGCCAGCAGTGATCCCGAGGTGGCTCCTCAGTACTTC. Its translation: CASSDPEVAPQYF. The chain couples TRBV6-1 to TRBJ2-5; D is unclear. This CDR3 contains 13 residues. The V gene lost 3 bases and the J gene lost 11 bases, with 16 bases spanning the gap. Per germline, CDR1 MNHNS and CDR2 SASEGT.